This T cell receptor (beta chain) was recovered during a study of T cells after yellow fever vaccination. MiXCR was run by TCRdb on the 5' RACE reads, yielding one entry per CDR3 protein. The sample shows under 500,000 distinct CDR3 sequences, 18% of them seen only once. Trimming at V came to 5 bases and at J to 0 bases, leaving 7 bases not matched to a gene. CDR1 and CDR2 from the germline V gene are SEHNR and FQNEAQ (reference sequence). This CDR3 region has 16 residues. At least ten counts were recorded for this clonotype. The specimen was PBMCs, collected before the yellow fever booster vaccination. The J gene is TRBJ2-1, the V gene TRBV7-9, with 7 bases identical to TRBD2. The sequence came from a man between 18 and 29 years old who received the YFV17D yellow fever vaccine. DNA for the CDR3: TGTGCCAGCAGCCCCGGGGGAGGGAGCTCCTACAATGAGCAGTTCTTC. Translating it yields CASSPGGGSSYNEQFF.